This T cell receptor (beta chain) was found in a study of cytomegalovirus exposure and HLA in healthy donors. In the PCR, 60 Vbeta and 13 Jbeta primers were used. In the original processing: Unique TCR beta chains numbered around 80 million in a later analysis, with about 11 million shared. Method: immunoSEQ multiplex PCR; TCRdb's copy keeps in-frame clones and lacks some. V and J calls plus clone size are reproduced from that table; the DNA served to infer D and trimming. The sample shows 210,000 or so clones, more than 75% of them seen only once. Of note for this clone: The target antigen is unknown.

General study points: For cytomegalovirus status, the classifier reportedly gave diagnoses with high specificity and sensitivity. An analysis done earlier found most TCR beta V segments productive about 87% or about 30% of the time. The authors confirmed in vitro that three CMV-associated chains were specific for CMV antigens.

This CDR3 has 13 residues. J lost 1 base, V lost 7 bases, and 2 bases had no gene match. In germline, CDR1 is SGDLS, CDR2 YYNGEE. The chain employs TRBV9 and TRBJ2-5; 9 nucleotides align to TRBD1. The clonotype originates from a human donor in good health. The specimen was PBMCs. The CDR3 reads CASGTGIQETQYF. The CDR3 region has the DNA TGTGCCAGCGGGACAGGGATCCAAGAGACCCAGTACTTC. The variable domain in full, completed from reference TRBV9 and TRBJ2-5, reads DSGVTQTPKHLITATGQRVTLRCSPRSGDLSVYWYQQSLDQGLQFLIQYYNGEERAKGNILERFSAQQFPDLHSELNLSSLELGDSALYFCASGTGIQETQYFGPGTRLLVL.